This T cell receptor beta chain comes out of a study of blood T cell repertoires in COVID-19. Study-wide context: T cells, B-cell-depleted T cells, or PBMCs supplied cDNA or gDNA.

Recruitment covered 20 to 25 US areas and drew participants whose ages spanned roughly 18 to 100 years. Here immunoSEQ multiplex PCR was the method, and the copy in TCRdb shows in-frame clones only, minus some. The table records roughly 300,000 clones, approximately 83% of them present only once. CDR1 and CDR2 from the germline V gene are MNHEY and SVGAGI. The CDR3 length is 15 residues. Trimming cost V 11 bases and J 7 bases; bases outside gene matches: 12. This chain uses TRBV6-5 with TRBJ2-2; 11 bases fit TRBD1. This TCR was recovered from a woman in her forties with acute COVID-19. The specimen was PBMCs or T cells enriched from blood (not recorded which). CDR3 residues: CASRPRDRGVGELFF. CDR3 nucleotide sequence: TGTGCCTCTCGACCCCGGGACAGGGGGGTCGGGGAGCTGTTTTTT.